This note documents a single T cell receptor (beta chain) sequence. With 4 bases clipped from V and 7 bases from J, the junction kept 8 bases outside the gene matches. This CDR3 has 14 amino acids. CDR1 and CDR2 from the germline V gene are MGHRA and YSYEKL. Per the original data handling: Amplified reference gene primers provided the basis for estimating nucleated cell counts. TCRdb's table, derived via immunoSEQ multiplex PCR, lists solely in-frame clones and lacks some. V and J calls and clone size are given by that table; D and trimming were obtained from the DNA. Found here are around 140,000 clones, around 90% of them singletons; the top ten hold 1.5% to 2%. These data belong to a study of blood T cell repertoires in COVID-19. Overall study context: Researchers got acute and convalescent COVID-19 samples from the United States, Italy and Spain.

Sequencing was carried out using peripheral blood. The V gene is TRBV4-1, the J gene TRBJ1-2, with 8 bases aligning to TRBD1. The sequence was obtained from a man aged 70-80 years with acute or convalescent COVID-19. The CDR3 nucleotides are TGCGCCAGCAGCCTTGGACAGGGCGGATTTGGCTACACCTTC. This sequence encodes CASSLGQGGFGYTF.